This T cell receptor beta chain originates from a study of prognosis after radiotherapy for stage I lung cancer. For the study at large: The authors enrolled stage I non-small cell lung cancer patients between April 2018 and January 2019. All of the patients with non-small cell lung cancer, including roughly seven who had refused surgery, were considered to be medically inoperable. A biologically effective dose of at least 100 Gy came via 3-5 SBRT fractions. General study points: Patients given stereotactic body radiation therapy showed fewer unique TCR clones afterward, median around 10,000 versus 6,500.

Starting from genomic DNA, TCR beta CDR3 was amplified through two-round multiplex PCR. Primers (each specific to one TRBV or TRBJ gene) were used in first-round PCR. TCRdb reprocessed the multiplex PCR reads via MiXCR and lists one record per CDR3 protein. The data hold roughly 23,000 distinct CDR3 sequences, with about 46% observed a single time. In regard to this clonotype: Its specificity is unknown. One end of the junction is discordant with germline, which a read error may explain.

CDR1 is MNHNS and CDR2 is SASEGT in the germline V gene. This CDR3 comprises 16 residues. This sample comprised PBMCs, obtained before or after stereotactic body radiation therapy (not recorded which). J is TRBJ2-7 and V is TRBV6-1; 8 bases are shared with TRBD2. The origin of this receptor is a donor of 50 years or more with non-small cell lung cancer. CDR3 DNA sequence: TGTGCCAGCAGTCGCCATCCCAGCGGGGGAAGCTACGAGCAATACTTC. It specifies CASSRHPSGGSYEQYF.